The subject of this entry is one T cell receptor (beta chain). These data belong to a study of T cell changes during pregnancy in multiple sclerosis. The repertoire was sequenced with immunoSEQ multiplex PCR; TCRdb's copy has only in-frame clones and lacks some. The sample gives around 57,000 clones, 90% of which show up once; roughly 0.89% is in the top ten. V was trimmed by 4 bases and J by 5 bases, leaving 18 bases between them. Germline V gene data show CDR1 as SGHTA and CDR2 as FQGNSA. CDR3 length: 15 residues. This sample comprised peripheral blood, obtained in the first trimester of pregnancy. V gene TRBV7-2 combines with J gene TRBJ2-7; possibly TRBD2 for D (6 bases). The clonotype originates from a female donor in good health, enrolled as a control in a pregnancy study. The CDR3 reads CASSYWGVGIDEQYF. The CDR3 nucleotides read TGTGCCAGCAGCTATTGGGGGGTGGGCATCGACGAGCAGTACTTC.